This passage covers 30 T cell receptor beta chains from one sample sequenced in a study of T cells after posttransplantation cyclophosphamide. The table came from immunoSEQ multiplex PCR; TCRdb's copy has only in-frame clones and leaves some out. The table includes over 9,000 clones, about 82% detected once. A marrow graft followed busulfan-fludarabine conditioning, with cyclophosphamide on days +3 and +4. Sequenced here: PBMCs, sampled after allogeneic stem cell transplant with posttransplant cyclophosphamide. Receptors originate from a female patient aged 50-65 years who received an allogeneic stem cell transplant from a related donor, was CMV-positive, and had no GVHD. The graft donor may account for some of the T cells.

V usage is TRBV2 and J usage is TRBJ2-3, with TRBD2 matching 10 bases. Germline-derived CDR1 and CDR2 are SNHLY and FYNNEI. The CDR3 sequence is 18 residues long. Unmatched junction bases numbered 14, after V lost 6 bases and J lost 2 bases. CDR3 region: CASSAGVVAGGPTDTQYF. The CDR3 region has the DNA TGTGCCAGCAGCGCAGGGGTCGTAGCGGGGGGCCCCACAGATACGCAGTATTTT. Looking up the rest from reference TRBV2 and TRBJ2-3 gives the full variable domain: EPEVTQTPSHQVTQMGQEVILRCVPISNHLYFYWYRQILGQKVEFLVSFYNNEISEKSEIFDDQFSVERPDGSNFTLKIRSTKLEDSAMYFCASSAGVVAGGPTDTQYFGPGTRLTVL.

The V gene is TRBV30, the J gene TRBJ1-1, with 10 bases lining up with TRBD1. There are 16 residues in the CDR3. V gave up 0 bases and J gave up 6 bases; unmatched junction bases: 10. Germline V CDR1 and CDR2: GTSNPN, SVGIG (reference sequence). The CDR3 nucleotides read TGTGCCTGGAGTGTCACCCTATCCGGGACAGGGGCTGAAGCTTTCTTT. Translation: CAWSVTLSGTGAEAFF.

V is TRBV4-2 and J is TRBJ1-2; D is possibly TRBD1 (6 bases). Germline V gene lookup returns CDR1 LGHNA and CDR2 YNFKEQ. V was pared by 1 base and J by 6 bases, with 15 bases between. The CDR3 totals 15 residues. The CDR3 nucleotides read TGTGCCAGCAGCCAAGTCCAACAGGGTGTCAATGGCTACACCTTC. It is translated as CASSQVQQGVNGYTF.

V is TRBV2 and J is TRBJ2-5; TRBD2 matches 7 bases. V gave up 2 bases and J gave up 5 bases; unmatched junction bases: 5. CDR1 is SNHLY and CDR2 is FYNNEI in the germline V gene. This CDR3 has 14 amino acids. CDR3 residues: CASSEYGGRETQYF. The CDR3 DNA is TGTGCCAGCAGTGAATACGGGGGGAGGGAGACCCAGTACTTC.

CDR3 amino acids: CASSWSGGSSYNEQFF. CDR3 nucleotides: TGTGCCAGCAGCTGGAGCGGGGGGAGCTCCTACAATGAGCAGTTCTTC. V gene TRBV5-6 combines with J gene TRBJ2-1, with 9 bases fitting TRBD2. The CDR3 sequence is 16 residues long. Trimming at V came to 3 bases and at J to 0 bases, leaving 4 bases not matched to a gene. Germline V CDR1 and CDR2: SGHDT, YYEEEE.

A few counts support this clone. V is TRBV15 and J is TRBJ1-2; possibly TRBD1 for D (5 bases). Between the trimmed V and J ends, which lost 5 bases and 0 bases, there was a span of 7 bases. The germline V gene encodes CDR1 LNHNV and CDR2 YYDKDF (reference sequence). CDR3 length: 13 residues. As DNA, the CDR3 is TGTGCCACCAGCCCGACAGCTAACTATGGCTACACCTTC. Translation: CATSPTANYGYTF.

The chain joins TRBV4-1 to TRBJ2-1; 11 bases align to TRBD2. Germline V CDR1 and CDR2: MGHRA, YSYEKL. The junction had 10 bases not matched to a gene; V was cut back by 2 bases and J by 4 bases. The CDR3 extends over 18 amino acids. This CDR3 reads CASSQIFLAGGVYNEQFF. Here the CDR3 DNA reads TGCGCCAGCAGCCAAATATTCCTAGCGGGGGGCGTATACAATGAGCAGTTCTTC.

This clone was seen once. The chain couples TRBV7-8 to TRBJ1-5; 7 bases are shared with TRBD1. There are 17 residues in the CDR3. From germline, CDR1 is SGHVS and CDR2 FQNEAQ. The V segment lost 1 base and the J segment 1 base; nucleotides outside the gene matches: 7. This CDR3 reads CASSLGQGVKSNQPQHF. CDR3 sequence (DNA): TGTGCCAGCAGCTTAGGGCAGGGGGTAAAGAGCAATCAGCCCCAGCATTTT.

The rearrangement uses TRBV19 and TRBJ2-5; 8 positions match TRBD1. This CDR3 comprises 15 residues. V lost 2 bases to trimming and J lost 1 base; unmatched junction nucleotides: 3. Germline CDR1 reads LNHDA; CDR2 reads SQIVND (reference sequence). DNA of the CDR3: TGTGCCAGTAGTATAACAGGGGGTCGCCAAGAGACCCAGTACTTC. Protein: CASSITGGRQETQYF.

This clone was counted only a few times. The chain combines TRBV9 with TRBJ1-2; a possible D gene is TRBD1 (5 bases). Germline V gene data show CDR1 as SGDLS and CDR2 as YYNGEE. CDR3 length: 15 residues. The V end was cut by 2 bases, the J end by 2 bases, with 13 bases between. The CDR3 region is CASSVGGSGNYGYTF. Here the CDR3 DNA reads TGTGCCAGCAGCGTTGGGGGGTCGGGAAACTATGGCTACACCTTC.

This clone was seen only a few times. V usage is TRBV7-3 and J usage is TRBJ2-1, with D tentatively TRBD2 (6 bases). The length of the CDR3 is 15 residues. Germline V gives CDR1 SGHTA, CDR2 FQGTGA. V was trimmed by 2 bases and J by 6 bases, leaving 14 bases between them. This CDR3 reads CASSLERASVNEQFF. The CDR3 coding sequence is TGTGCCAGCAGCTTAGAAAGGGCTAGCGTCAATGAGCAGTTCTTC.

The chain employs TRBV7-8 and TRBJ1-2, with 8 bases matching TRBD1. This CDR3 contains 14 residues. From germline, CDR1 is SGHVS and CDR2 FQNEAQ. J gave up 5 bases and V 4 bases, and 6 bases lay outside the gene matches. The CDR3 spells CASSSRTGRYGYTF. CDR3 nucleotides: TGTGCCAGCAGCTCGCGGACAGGGCGTTATGGCTACACCTTC.

The rearrangement uses TRBV11-2 and TRBJ2-7, with a weak D call TRBD1 (6 bases). Germline assignment: CDR1 SGHAT and CDR2 FQNNGV. V was shortened by 1 base and J by 0 bases, with 10 bases between the two germline ends. The CDR3 has 15 amino acids. CDR3 sequence (DNA): TGTGCCAGCAGCTTAGGACAGGCGAGCTCCTACGAGCAGTACTTC. This encodes CASSLGQASSYEQYF. The full variable domain, in which reference TRBV11-2 and TRBJ2-7 provide the parts outside the CDR3, is EAGVAQSPRYKIIEKRQSVAFWCNPISGHATLYWYQQILGQGPKLLIQFQNNGVVDDSQLPKDRFSAERLKGVDSTLKIQPAKLEDSAVYLCASSLGQASSYEQYFGPGTRLTVT.

The chain couples TRBV4-3 to TRBJ2-7; 8 bases map to TRBD1. Germline V lookup: CDR1 LGHNA, CDR2 YSLEER. The J segment lost 1 base and the V segment lost 1 base, leaving 6 bases of the junction unmatched. The CDR3 covers 16 residues. DNA for the CDR3: TGCGCCAGCAGCCAAGGTTGGCAGGGGGCTTCCTACGAGCAGTACTTC. Amino acids: CASSQGWQGASYEQYF.

The chain joins TRBV19 to TRBJ1-2, with 9 bases fitting TRBD1. The trim removed 6 bases at V and 12 bases at J, leaving 8 bases unmatched. From germline, CDR1 is LNHDA and CDR2 SQIVND (reference sequence). The CDR3 loop spans 12 amino acids. CDR3 bases: TGTGCCAGTAGCCGAACCGGACAGGGGAACACCTTC. Translated, it gives CASSRTGQGNTF.

This chain links TRBV7-6 with TRBJ1-1; 8 bases align to TRBD1. V shed 5 bases and J 0 bases; nucleotides not matched to a gene: 8. Germline CDR1 is SGHVS and CDR2 is FNYEAQ. The CDR3 runs 16 residues. DNA of the CDR3: TGTGCCAGCAGCCGCTGGGAGGGACAGGTGAACACTGAAGCTTTCTTT. The encoded protein is CASSRWEGQVNTEAFF.

The chain uses TRBV5-1 and TRBJ1-6; no definite D call. V was trimmed by 0 bases and J by 3 bases, leaving 7 bases between them. The CDR3 has 15 residues. Germline V gives CDR1 SGHRS, CDR2 YFSETQ. CDR3 nucleotides: TGCGCCAGCAGCTTGGGCGGGCACTATAATTCACCCCTCCACTTT. It codes for CASSLGGHYNSPLHF. Combining the CDR3 with reference TRBV5-1 and TRBJ1-6 gives the whole variable domain KAGVTQTPRYLIKTRGQQVTLSCSPISGHRSVSWYQQTPGQGLQFLFEYFSETQRNKGNFPGRFSGRQFSNSRSEMNVSTLELGDSALYLCASSLGGHYNSPLHFGNGTRLTVT.

V gene TRBV28 combines with J gene TRBJ2-1; 9 bases agree with TRBD1. After removal of 3 bases from V and 10 bases from J, the junction contained 7 bases not matched to a gene. Germline values: CDR1 MDHEN, CDR2 SYDVKM. CDR3 length: 14 residues. The DNA of the CDR3 is TGTGCCAGCAGTTTTAGGGACAGGGAAGGGGAGCAGTTCTTC. Encoded protein: CASSFRDREGEQFF.

This clone was seen just once. The chain links TRBV21-1 to TRBJ1-4; the D call TRBD1 from the table was never checked on the DNA. TRBV21-1 is deemed a pseudogene. The CDR3 runs 15 residues. CDR3 sequence: CASRKDRGEDEKLFF. The CDR3 DNA reads as TGTGCCAGCAGAAAAGACAGGGGAGAGGACGAAAAACTGTTTTTT.

The V gene is TRBV14, the J gene TRBJ2-1; TRBD1 aligns across 7 bases. The V segment lost 1 base and the J segment 0 bases; nucleotides outside the gene matches: 3. This CDR3 spans 16 amino acids. Germline CDR1 SGHDN, CDR2 FVKESK. The CDR3 bases are TGTGCCAGCAGCCAAGTTCCAGGGGGCTCCTACAATGAGCAGTTCTTC. Protein sequence: CASSQVPGGSYNEQFF.

This clone has more than one count but fewer than ten. This chain connects TRBV7-2 to TRBJ1-1; D is undetermined. Trimming took off 3 bases at V and 1 base at J, with 6 bases between the two ends. This CDR3 region has 13 residues. The germline V gene has CDR1 SGHTA and CDR2 FQGNSA. CDR3 sequence: CASSFTQNTEAFF. As DNA, the CDR3 is TGTGCCAGCAGCTTTACACAGAACACTGAAGCTTTCTTT. Drawing the rest from reference TRBV7-2 and TRBJ1-1, the complete variable domain is GAGVSQSPSNKVTEKGKDVELRCDPISGHTALYWYRQSLGQGLEFLIYFQGNSAPDKSGLPSDRFSAERTGGSVSTLTIQRTQQEDSAVYLCASSFTQNTEAFFGQGTRLTVV.

This chain connects TRBV7-2 to TRBJ1-3; weak D call: TRBD1 (5 bases). The CDR3 consists of 13 residues. From germline, CDR1 is SGHTA and CDR2 FQGNSA. V lost 5 bases to trimming and J lost 8 bases, with 13 bases between them. CDR3 coding DNA: TGTGCCAGCAGCCAAGGGAGGGGATACACCATATATTTT. Its protein product is CASSQGRGYTIYF.

This clone was counted between two and nine times. The rearrangement links TRBV15 to TRBJ1-4; 10 bases fit TRBD1. The CDR3 consists of 19 residues. V was clipped by 0 bases and J by 0 bases; unmatched bases: 7. Germline CDR1 reads LNHNV; CDR2 reads YYDKDF (reference sequence). CDR3 coding DNA: TGTGCCACCAGCAGAGACGGGACAGGGGCTTTTGCAACTAATGAAAAACTGTTTTTT. It codes for CATSRDGTGAFATNEKLFF.

The gene calls are TRBV18 and TRBJ2-7, with a possible D match to TRBD2 (5 bases). Germline CDR1 is KGHSH and CDR2 is LQKENI. This CDR3 is 12 amino acids long. Trimming removed 2 bases at V and 3 bases at J, with 5 bases between. In DNA form, the CDR3 reads TGTGCCAGCTCACCAGGGAGCTACGAGCAGTACTTC. Protein sequence: CASSPGSYEQYF.

The genes are TRBV10-3 and TRBJ2-5; 7 positions match TRBD1. After removal of 10 bases from V and 3 bases from J, the junction contained 5 bases not matched to a gene. The CDR3 is 12 residues long. Per the germline V gene, CDR1 is ENHRY and CDR2 is SYGVKD. The CDR3 loop is CATWDREETQYF. The CDR3 nucleotides read TGTGCCACCTGGGACAGAGAAGAGACCCAGTACTTC.

V usage is TRBV2 and J usage is TRBJ1-2, with 10 bases that match TRBD1. The CDR3 spans 15 residues. Germline V gene data show CDR1 as SNHLY and CDR2 as FYNNEI. The trim removed 6 bases at V and 4 bases at J, leaving 8 bases unmatched. The CDR3 spells CASRTRDRGSYGYTF. CDR3 in DNA: TGTGCCAGCAGAACCCGGGACAGGGGCAGCTATGGCTACACCTTC.

This sequence joins TRBV10-3 and TRBJ1-1; D unresolved. Germline V lookup: CDR1 ENHRY, CDR2 SYGVKD. The CDR3 length is 11 residues. V was clipped by 7 bases and J by 2 bases, with 5 bases between them. The CDR3 DNA is TGTGCCATCAAATATAACACTGAAGCTTTCTTT. Protein sequence: CAIKYNTEAFF.

The chain is built from TRBV28 and TRBJ2-5, with 7 bases fitting TRBD2. Trimming removed 6 bases from V and 5 bases from J; junction bases left unmatched: 12. CDR1 and CDR2 from the germline V gene are MDHEN and SYDVKM. The CDR3 contains 15 residues. The CDR3 region is CASSTWGGSGETQYF. The CDR3 DNA reads as TGTGCCAGCAGCACATGGGGAGGGAGCGGGGAGACCCAGTACTTC.

This clone was recorded a few times. The chain uses TRBV10-3 and TRBJ1-1; perhaps TRBD1 as D (6 bases). This CDR3 spans 14 amino acids. With 2 bases removed from V and 0 bases from J, the gap between germline ends came to 7 bases. Germline V gives CDR1 ENHRY, CDR2 SYGVKD. The CDR3 DNA reads as TGTGCCATCAGTGAGGGACAGATGAACACTGAAGCTTTCTTT. Its protein product is CAISEGQMNTEAFF.

V usage is TRBV11-2 and J usage is TRBJ2-7; 12 bases agree with TRBD2. CDR1 is SGHAT, CDR2 FQNNGV, per germline. The junction had 1 base not matched to a gene; V was cut back by 1 base and J by 3 bases. CDR3 size: 15 residues. CDR3 nucleotides: TGTGCCAGCAGCTTAGGGACTAGCGGGGACTACGAGCAGTACTTC. It specifies CASSLGTSGDYEQYF.